Shown below are 5 T cell receptor beta chains from a single sample sequenced in a study of T cell repertoires in cytomegalovirus infection. TCRdb fed the reads into MiXCR, producing one record per CDR3 protein. This sample has about 830,000 distinct CDR3 sequences, with about 33% found just once. These receptors are not linked to any known antigen. The specimen comprised cultured CD8+ T cells from PBMCs, sampled from culture after CMV antigen stimulation. These receptor sequences come from a human donor in good health (CMV status not recorded). Some clones in this sample may be carry-over from other donors' samples.

This chain uses TRBV5-1 with TRBJ2-7; possibly TRBD2 for D (6 bases). The CDR3 extends over 15 amino acids. The V end lost 4 bases, the J end lost 2 bases, and 16 bases lay between the germline ends. The germline gives CDR1 SGHRS, CDR2 YFSETQ. This chain's CDR3 is CASSIPSGPPYEQYV. The CDR3, as DNA: TGCGCCAGCAGCATTCCCAGCGGGCCCCCCTACGAGCAGTACGTC.

The V call is TRBV5-6, the J call TRBJ2-2; D not certain. The germline CDR1 and CDR2 sequences are SGHDT and YYEEEE. The CDR3 covers 14 residues. Trimming took 4 bases from V and 3 from J, leaving 10 bases between them. The CDR3 region is CASSPSGYTGELFF. The CDR3 bases are TGTGCCAGCAGCCCCTCCGGCTACACCGGGGAGCTGTTTTTT.

This clonotype was observed a handful of times. CDR3: CASSNVGFSYNEQFF. DNA for the CDR3: TGTGCCAGCAGCAACGTTGGGTTCTCCTACAATGAGCAGTTCTTC. The chain employs TRBV5-4 and TRBJ2-1, with D unresolved. Germline CDR1 reads SGHNT; CDR2 reads YYREEE (reference sequence). The germline V and J ends were trimmed by 4 bases and 0 bases, with 11 bases remaining between them. CDR3 length equals 15 residues.

Only a few counts were recorded for this clonotype. The CDR3 coding sequence is TGTGCCAGCAGTTACACAGCCTACCCTGGGGCCAACGTCCTGACTTTC. Amino acid sequence: CASSYTAYPGANVLTF. This sequence joins TRBV6-2 or TRBV6-3 and TRBJ2-6, with D hard to call. V lost 2 bases to trimming and J lost 2 bases, with 10 bases between them. Per germline, CDR1 MNHEY and CDR2 SVGEGT. The CDR3 runs to 16 residues.

The chain carries TRBV19 and TRBJ1-5, with 7 bases matching TRBD1. J lost 5 bases, V lost 3 bases, and 13 bases had no gene match. This CDR3 comprises 17 residues. The germline gives CDR1 LNHDA, CDR2 SQIVND (reference sequence). The DNA of the CDR3 is TGTGCCAGTAGTATCCCATACAGGGGCCGTGCATATCAGCCCCAGCATTTT. This translates into CASSIPYRGRAYQPQHF.